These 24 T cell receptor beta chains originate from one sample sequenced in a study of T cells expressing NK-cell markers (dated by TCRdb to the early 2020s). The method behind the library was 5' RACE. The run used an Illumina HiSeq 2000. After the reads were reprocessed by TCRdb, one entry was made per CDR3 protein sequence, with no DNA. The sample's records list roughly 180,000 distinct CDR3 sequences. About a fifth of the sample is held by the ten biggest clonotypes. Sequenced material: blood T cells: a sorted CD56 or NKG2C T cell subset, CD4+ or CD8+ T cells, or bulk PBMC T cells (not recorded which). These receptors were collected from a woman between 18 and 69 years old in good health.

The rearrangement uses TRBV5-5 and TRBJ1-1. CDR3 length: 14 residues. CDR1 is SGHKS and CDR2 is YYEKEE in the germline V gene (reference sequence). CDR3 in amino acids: CASSLQGDDTEAFF.

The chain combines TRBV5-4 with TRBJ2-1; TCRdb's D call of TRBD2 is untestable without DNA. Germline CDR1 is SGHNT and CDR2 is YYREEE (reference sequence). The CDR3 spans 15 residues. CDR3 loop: CASSLVQRGWNEQFF.

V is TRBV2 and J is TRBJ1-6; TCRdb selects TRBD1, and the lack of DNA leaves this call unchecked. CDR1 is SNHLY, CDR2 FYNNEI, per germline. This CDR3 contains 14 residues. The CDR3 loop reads CAIKLGGPDSPLHF.

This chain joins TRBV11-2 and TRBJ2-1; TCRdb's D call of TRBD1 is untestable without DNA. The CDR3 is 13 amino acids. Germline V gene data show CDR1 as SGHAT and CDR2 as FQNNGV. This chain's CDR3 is CASSRDRNNEQFF.

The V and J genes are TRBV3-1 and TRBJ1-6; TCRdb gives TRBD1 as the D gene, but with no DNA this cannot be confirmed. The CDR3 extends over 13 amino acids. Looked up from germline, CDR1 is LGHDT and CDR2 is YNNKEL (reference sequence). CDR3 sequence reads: CASHTDRNSPLHF.

This CDR3 is CATSDRQAAYNEQFF. V is TRBV24-1 and J is TRBJ2-1. Germline V gene sequence: CDR1 KGHDR, CDR2 SFDVKD. The CDR3 sequence is 15 residues long.

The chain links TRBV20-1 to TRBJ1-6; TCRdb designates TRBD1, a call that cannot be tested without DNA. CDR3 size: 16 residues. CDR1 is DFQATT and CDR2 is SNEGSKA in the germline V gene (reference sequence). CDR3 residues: CSARDFLAGGNSPLHF.

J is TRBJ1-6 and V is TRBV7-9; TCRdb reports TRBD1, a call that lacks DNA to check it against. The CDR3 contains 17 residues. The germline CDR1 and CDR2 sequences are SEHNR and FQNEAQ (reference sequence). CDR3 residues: CASSLRFGQGKNSPLHF.

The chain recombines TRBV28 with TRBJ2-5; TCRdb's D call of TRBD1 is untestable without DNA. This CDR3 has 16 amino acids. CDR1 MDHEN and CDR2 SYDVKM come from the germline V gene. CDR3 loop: CASSLQAGGTKETQYF.

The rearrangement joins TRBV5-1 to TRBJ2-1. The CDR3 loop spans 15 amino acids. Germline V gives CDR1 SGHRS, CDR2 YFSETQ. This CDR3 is CASSRDASSYNEQFF.

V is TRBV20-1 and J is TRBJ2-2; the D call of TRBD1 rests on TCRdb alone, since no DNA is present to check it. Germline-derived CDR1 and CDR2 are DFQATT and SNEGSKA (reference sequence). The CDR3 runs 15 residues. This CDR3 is CSARELQGPAGELFF.

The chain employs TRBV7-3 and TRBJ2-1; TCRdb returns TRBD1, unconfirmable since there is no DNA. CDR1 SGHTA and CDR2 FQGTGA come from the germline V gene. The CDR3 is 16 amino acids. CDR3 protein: CASSPMGGGSYNEQFF.

The CDR3 sequence: CASSLAEDAGELFF. The chain uses TRBV7-7 and TRBJ2-2. Germline V gene data show CDR1 as SSHAT and CDR2 as FNYEAQ (reference sequence). The CDR3 is made up of 14 amino acids.

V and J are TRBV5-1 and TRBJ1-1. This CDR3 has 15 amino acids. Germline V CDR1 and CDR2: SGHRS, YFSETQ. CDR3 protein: CASSPKLDLNTEAFF.

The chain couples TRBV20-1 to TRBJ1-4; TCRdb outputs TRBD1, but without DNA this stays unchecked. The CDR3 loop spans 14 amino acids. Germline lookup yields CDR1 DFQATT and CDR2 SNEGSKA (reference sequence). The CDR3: CSARDNRGRGKLFF.

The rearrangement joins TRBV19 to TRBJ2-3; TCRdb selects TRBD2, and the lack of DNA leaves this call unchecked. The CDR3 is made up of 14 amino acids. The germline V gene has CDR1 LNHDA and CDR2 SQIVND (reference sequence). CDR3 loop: CASNSGLEKDTQYF.

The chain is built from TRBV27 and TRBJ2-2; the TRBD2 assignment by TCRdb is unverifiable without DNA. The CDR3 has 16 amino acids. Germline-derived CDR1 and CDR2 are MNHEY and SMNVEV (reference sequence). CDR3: CASSSGTSGGTGELFF.

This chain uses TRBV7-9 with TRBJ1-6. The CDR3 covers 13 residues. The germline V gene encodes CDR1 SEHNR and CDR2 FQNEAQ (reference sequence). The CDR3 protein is CASSYTENSPLHF.

The CDR3 reads CASSLRLGGPGTDTQYF. The rearrangement links TRBV7-2 to TRBJ2-3. The CDR3 has 17 residues. Germline loops: CDR1 SGHTA, CDR2 FQGNSA.

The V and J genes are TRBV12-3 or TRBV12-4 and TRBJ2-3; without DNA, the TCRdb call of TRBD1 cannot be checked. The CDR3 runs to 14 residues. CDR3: CASSPGTGGIVQYF.

The CDR3 reads CASSLRQGNGYTF. The V call is TRBV7-3, the J call TRBJ1-2; checking the TCRdb D call of TRBD1 is not possible without DNA. Looked up from germline, CDR1 is SGHTA and CDR2 is FQGTGA. The CDR3 covers 13 residues. Full variable domain (remainder filled in from reference TRBV7-3 and TRBJ1-2): GAGVSQTPSNKVTEKGKYVELRCDPISGHTALYWYRQSLGQGPEFLIYFQGTGAADDSGLPNDRFFAVRPEGSVSTLKIQRTERGDSAVYLCASSLRQGNGYTFGSGTRLTVV.

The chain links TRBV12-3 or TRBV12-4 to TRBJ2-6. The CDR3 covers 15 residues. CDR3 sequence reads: CASSLGVMGANVLTF.

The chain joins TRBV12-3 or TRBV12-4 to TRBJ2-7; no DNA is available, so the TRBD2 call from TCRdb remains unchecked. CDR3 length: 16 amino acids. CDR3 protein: CASSSLTRGSSYEQYF.

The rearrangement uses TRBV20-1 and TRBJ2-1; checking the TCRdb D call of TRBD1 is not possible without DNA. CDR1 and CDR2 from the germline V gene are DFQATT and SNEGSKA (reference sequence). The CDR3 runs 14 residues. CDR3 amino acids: CSAQKGQWELGQFF.